This T cell receptor beta chain was observed in a study of CD8+ T cells in alopecia areata. Collection of lesional scalp punch biopsies and peripheral blood was performed in alopecia areata patients. Sequencing templates came from extracted RNA that was reverse transcribed into cDNA. Clones were sequenced by immunoSEQ multiplex PCR, and TCRdb holds only the in-frame ones, with some missing. The profile shows about 140,000 clones, around 58% of them singletons. Germline CDR1 MNHEY, CDR2 SVGAGI. This CDR3 is built from 14 residues. Trimming took off 2 bases at V and 2 bases at J, with 7 bases between the two ends. This clone was seen only a few times.

The genes are TRBV6-5 and TRBJ2-4; maybe TRBD1 (5 bases). Specimen: CD4+ T cells sorted from blood, collected at week 0. The receptor was derived from a human donor with alopecia areata. CDR3 amino acids: CASSYKGPKNIQYF. CDR3 sequence (DNA): TGTGCCAGCAGTTACAAGGGGCCCAAAAACATTCAGTACTTC.